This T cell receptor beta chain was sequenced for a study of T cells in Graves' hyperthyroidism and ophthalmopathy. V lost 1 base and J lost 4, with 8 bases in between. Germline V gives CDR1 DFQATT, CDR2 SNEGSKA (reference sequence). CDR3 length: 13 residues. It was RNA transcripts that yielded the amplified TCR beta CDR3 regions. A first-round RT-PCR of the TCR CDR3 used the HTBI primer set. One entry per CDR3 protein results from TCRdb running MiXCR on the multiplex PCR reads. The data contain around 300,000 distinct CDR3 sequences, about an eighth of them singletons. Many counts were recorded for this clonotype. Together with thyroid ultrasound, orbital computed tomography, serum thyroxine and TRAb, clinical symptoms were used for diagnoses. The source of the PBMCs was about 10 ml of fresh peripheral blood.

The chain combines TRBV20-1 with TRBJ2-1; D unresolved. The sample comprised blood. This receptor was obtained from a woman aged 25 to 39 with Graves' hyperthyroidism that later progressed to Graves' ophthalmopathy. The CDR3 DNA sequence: TGCAGTGCTAGAGTCCGGCTATACAATGAGCAGTTCTTC. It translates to CSARVRLYNEQFF.